The 15 T cell receptor beta chains below were found in one sample sequenced in a study of PD-1 blockade in classical Hodgkin lymphoma. Time point here: cycle 4 day 1 (C4D1), after 6 weeks of nivolumab. Each and every patient relapsed after autologous stem cell transplantation, and patients got differing brentuximab vedotin exposure. Sequencing used immunoSEQ multiplex PCR; TCRdb keeps in-frame clones, though not all of them. The sample shows about 90,000 clones, over 80% of them seen only once. This specimen consisted of peripheral blood mononuclear cells (PBMCs), obtained before the fourth cycle of nivolumab. These receptors all stem from a human donor with classical Hodgkin lymphoma.

The chain links TRBV9 to TRBJ2-2, with TRBD2 matching 13 bases. Looked up from germline, CDR1 is SGDLS and CDR2 is YYNGEE. This CDR3 region has 18 residues. V shed 0 bases, J shed 3 bases, and the junction held 5 bases outside the gene matches. CDR3 residues: CASSVGGTSGMHTGELFF. CDR3 sequence (DNA): TGTGCCAGCAGCGTAGGGGGGACTAGCGGGATGCACACCGGGGAGCTGTTTTTT.

The gene calls are TRBV30 and TRBJ1-1; no reliable D call. V was shortened by 2 bases and J by 3 bases, with 16 bases between the two germline ends. CDR1 GTSNPN and CDR2 SVGIG come from the germline V gene (reference sequence). This CDR3 comprises 15 residues. CDR3 amino acids: CAWSRGIQADTEAFF. The CDR3 nucleotides are TGTGCCTGGAGTCGGGGAATCCAGGCCGACACTGAAGCTTTCTTT. The whole variable domain, remainder taken from reference TRBV30 and TRBJ1-1, is SQTIHQWPATLVQPVGSPLSLECTVEGTSNPNLYWYRQAAGRGLQLLFYSVGIGQISSEVPQNLSASRPQDRQFILSSKKLLLSDSGFYLCAWSRGIQADTEAFFGQGTRLTVV.

V is TRBV5-6 and J is TRBJ1-1, with TRBD1 matching over 8 bases. The germline CDR1 and CDR2 sequences are SGHDT and YYEEEE. V lost 4 bases, J lost 11 bases, and 25 bases stayed unmatched. This CDR3 has 18 residues. CDR3 in DNA: TGTGCCAGCAGCCTGGGACAGGCTTACGCTGTTACCAACACTGTCGCTTTCTTT. It codes for CASSLGQAYAVTNTVAFF.

Details on this clone: The same CDR3 also results from other DNA sequences found in this sample. CDR3 in DNA: TGTGCCAGTAGTATCTTGGGGAACACTGAAGCTTTCTTT. Its protein is CASSILGNTEAFF. This sequence joins TRBV19 and TRBJ1-1; D is ambiguous. Germline CDR1 is LNHDA and CDR2 is SQIVND (reference sequence). The CDR3 length is 13 residues. Trimming removed 3 bases from V and 1 base from J, with 6 bases in between.

The chain combines TRBV14 with TRBJ2-1, with D maybe TRBD2 (5 bases). Trimming removed 4 bases from V and 9 bases from J, with 10 bases in between. CDR1 is SGHDN, CDR2 FVKESK, per germline. CDR3 length: 12 residues. CDR3 sequence (DNA): TGTGCCAGCAGCCCAACTAGATTTGAGCAGTTCTTC. Protein sequence: CASSPTRFEQFF.

The rearrangement joins TRBV27 to TRBJ2-1; 8 nucleotides align to TRBD2. CDR3 length: 15 residues. V lost 1 base, J lost 9 bases, and 8 bases stayed unmatched. CDR1 MNHEY and CDR2 SMNVEV come from the germline V gene (reference sequence). The chain's CDR3 is CASSLLVNGGGEQFF. The CDR3 DNA is TGTGCCAGCAGTTTATTGGTTAACGGGGGGGGTGAGCAGTTCTTC.

The chain combines TRBV5-6 with TRBJ2-3; 7 bases are a match to TRBD2. In germline, CDR1 is SGHDT, CDR2 YYEEEE. This CDR3 comprises 18 residues. J was trimmed by 0 bases and V by 0 bases; bases with no gene match: 10. CDR3 sequence (DNA): TGTGCCAGCAGCTTGGTGAGCGGGGCTACCCCTAGCACAGATACGCAGTATTTT. This codes for CASSLVSGATPSTDTQYF.

The CDR3 coding sequence is TGCGCCAGCAGCCAAGATTGGGGTGATTGGCAGTTCTTC. Encoded protein: CASSQDWGDWQFF. The genes are TRBV4-3 and TRBJ2-1; no firm D call. Per germline, CDR1 LGHNA and CDR2 YSLEER. The CDR3 sequence is 13 residues long. V lost 0 bases and J 12 bases, leaving 12 bases between the germline ends.

The genes are TRBV18 and TRBJ1-5, with D possibly matching TRBD1 (5 bases). Trimming left V 6 bases short and J 4 bases short, with 19 bases between. The CDR3 runs 16 residues. Germline V CDR1 and CDR2: KGHSH, LQKENI. CDR3 sequence (DNA): TGTGCCAGCTCCCAGAGCCAAGGGGCGGTGAATCAGCCCCAGCATTTT. It encodes CASSQSQGAVNQPQHF. The entire variable domain, with the rest obtained from reference TRBV18 and TRBJ1-5, is as follows: NAGVMQNPRHLVRRRGQEARLRCSPMKGHSHVYWYRQLPEEGLKFMVYLQKENIIDESGMPKERFSAEFPKEGPSILRIQQVVRGDSAAYFCASSQSQGAVNQPQHFGDGTRLSIL.

The sample holds a few counts of this clone. The CDR3 spells CASSRGQANGYTF. CDR3 DNA: TGTGCCAGTAGTAGGGGACAGGCTAATGGCTACACCTTC. The V gene is TRBV19, the J gene TRBJ1-2; 8 nucleotides agree with TRBD1. Germline CDR1 LNHDA, CDR2 SQIVND (reference sequence). J gave up 6 bases and V 4 bases, and 4 bases lay outside the gene matches. CDR3 size: 13 residues.

The V call is TRBV5-1, the J call TRBJ2-3; TRBD2 is a possible D gene (6 bases). Deletions cut 6 bases from V and 2 bases from J, with 13 bases between. Germline V gives CDR1 SGHRS, CDR2 YFSETQ. This CDR3 spans 14 amino acids. CDR3 protein: CASTISGYTDTQYF. For the CDR3, the DNA is TGCGCCAGCACTATTAGCGGCTACACAGATACGCAGTATTTT.

The chain carries TRBV5-8 and TRBJ2-1, with 8 bases lining up with TRBD2. The germline V gene encodes CDR1 SGHTS and CDR2 YDEGEE. The CDR3 length is 17 residues. J gave up 5 bases and V 4 bases, and 14 bases lay outside the gene matches. The CDR3 loop reads CASSPRGGSGTDNEQFF. The CDR3 bases are TGTGCCAGCAGCCCCCGTGGGGGTAGCGGGACGGACAATGAGCAGTTCTTC.

V is TRBV28 and J is TRBJ2-3; 7 positions match TRBD2. Germline V CDR1 and CDR2: MDHEN, SYDVKM. Losses at the gene ends were 2 bases for V and 0 bases for J; bases not matched to a gene: 5. CDR3 length equals 16 residues. CDR3 region: CASSLMASGSTDTQYF. The DNA of the CDR3 is TGTGCCAGCAGTTTAATGGCTAGCGGAAGCACAGATACGCAGTATTTT.

The J gene is TRBJ2-2, the V gene TRBV6-5; 8 nucleotides align to TRBD1. With 2 bases clipped from V and 7 bases from J, the junction kept 6 bases outside the gene matches. This CDR3 region has 15 residues. The germline V gene encodes CDR1 MNHEY and CDR2 SVGAGI. The CDR3 region has the DNA TGTGCCAGCAGTTACACTCAGGGGGCTGGCGGGGAGCTGTTTTTT. Its translation is CASSYTQGAGGELFF.

The V and J genes are TRBV2 and TRBJ2-5; D remains ambiguous. V was trimmed by 2 bases and J by 5 bases, leaving 3 bases between them. This CDR3 has 11 amino acids. In germline, CDR1 is SNHLY, CDR2 FYNNEI. This CDR3 reads CASSEWETQYF. In DNA form, the CDR3 reads TGTGCCAGCAGTGAATGGGAGACCCAGTACTTC.